This paragraph covers one TCR beta chain sequence. Antigen specificity is unknown. The entry originates in a study of blood T cells in healthy people across ages. Study findings and constraints: Researchers judged that diversity estimates from one million T cells fell short of true values.

Alongside a J-beta primer mix, a sample-barcoded 5' primer served in a second PCR lasting roughly 6 to 11 cycles. Every cDNA was tagged by a template-switch adaptor with 12 random nucleotides. TCRdb reprocessed the 5' RACE reads via MiXCR and lists one record per CDR3 protein. The sample records about 830,000 distinct CDR3 sequences, around 68% being singletons. Germline CDR1 reads LGHNA; CDR2 reads YSLEER. The CDR3 runs 15 residues. With 0 bases removed from V and 6 bases from J, the gap between germline ends came to 13 bases. The rearrangement links TRBV4-3 to TRBJ2-3; D perhaps matches TRBD1 (5 bases). The TCR comes from a man aged 30 to 39 in good health. The sample comprised blood. This CDR3 reads CASSQENQGLDTQYF. The DNA of the CDR3 is TGCGCCAGCAGCCAAGAGAACCAGGGCCTGGATACGCAGTATTTT.